The entry below gives a single T cell receptor beta chain sequence along with its context. The target antigen is unknown. Documented time point: cycle 4 day 1 (C4D1), after less than 7 weeks of nivolumab. Each patient relapsed following autologous stem cell transplantation, and prior brentuximab vedotin exposure differed. The germline V gene encodes CDR1 ENHRY and CDR2 SYGVKD. V lost 3 bases and J lost 7; bases outside the gene matches: 3. The CDR3 extends over 14 amino acids. The repertoire was sequenced with immunoSEQ multiplex PCR; TCRdb's copy has only in-frame clones and lacks some. The sample contains almost 95,000 clones, approximately 83% of which appear only once. This entry comes from a study of PD-1 blockade in classical Hodgkin lymphoma. Study results and limitations: At C4D1, TCR diversity had climbed significantly for CD4+ cells, though not for CD8+ cells. Healthy donors reportedly exceeded newly diagnosed patients in baseline TCR diversity. Repertoire difference causes, possibly disease activity or prior therapy, remain undefined.

The chain recombines TRBV10-3 with TRBJ1-5; 10 nucleotides align to TRBD1. Sequenced material: peripheral blood mononuclear cells (PBMCs), taken before the fourth cycle of nivolumab. The TCR sequence derives from a human donor with classical Hodgkin lymphoma. This CDR3 is CAISERQGAQPQHF. Here the CDR3 DNA reads TGTGCCATCAGTGAACGACAGGGGGCCCAGCCCCAGCATTTT.